Listed here are 31 T cell receptor beta chains from one sample, sequenced in a study of response to subunit inactivated influenza vaccine. From the RT-PCR reads, TCRdb called clonotypes with MiXCR, one entry per CDR3 protein. The table lists about 540,000 distinct CDR3 sequences, under 30% of them singletons. The data also belong to a second study, concerning T cells expressing NK-cell markers. That paper adds: With UMIs, 5'RACE template switching was used to make TCR beta cDNA.

The sequencing used CD4+ T cells sorted from PBMCs, collected 12 days after vaccination. The receptors originated from a man aged 50 to 60 who received an inactivated influenza vaccine.

This sequence joins TRBV12-3 or TRBV12-4 and TRBJ1-1, with a tentative D call TRBD1 (6 bases). The CDR3 totals 17 residues. V was clipped by 0 bases and J by 2 bases, with 16 bases between them. The chain's CDR3 is CASSLARGANLNTEAFF. The CDR3 DNA is TGTGCCAGCAGTTTAGCCAGGGGTGCTAACCTCAACACTGAAGCTTTCTTT.

The V call is TRBV7-6, the J call TRBJ1-5; D is unresolved. The V and J ends lost 4 bases and 2 bases respectively, with 12 bases between them. CDR1 SGHVS and CDR2 FNYEAQ come from the germline V gene. The CDR3 consists of 15 residues. The CDR3: CASSSTNSGNQPQHF. In DNA, the CDR3 is TGTGCCAGCAGCTCCACAAACAGTGGCAATCAGCCCCAGCATTTT.

This clonotype has just a few counts. The chain couples TRBV19 to TRBJ2-5; unclear D gene. The CDR3 spans 13 residues. Germline assignment: CDR1 LNHDA and CDR2 SQIVND (reference sequence). V lost 3 bases and J lost 0, with 5 bases in between. CDR3: CASSIQDQETQYF. The DNA of the CDR3 is TGTGCCAGTAGTATCCAGGACCAAGAGACCCAGTACTTC.

This clonotype was counted only a few times. The chain employs TRBV7-2 and TRBJ2-3, with 7 bases aligning to TRBD2. Germline trimming cut 6 bases from V and 7 bases from J; bases unmatched to any gene: 10. The length of the CDR3 is 14 residues. Germline CDR1 SGHTA, CDR2 FQGNSA. The CDR3 sequence: CASSRLVLANTQYF. The CDR3 coding sequence is TGTGCCAGCAGTCGGTTGGTACTAGCGAATACGCAGTATTTT.

The chain employs TRBV4-2 and TRBJ2-6, with D perhaps matching TRBD1 or TRBD2 (5 bases each). V lost 0 bases and J lost 2, with 8 bases in between. The CDR3 loop spans 16 amino acids. Germline lookup yields CDR1 LGHNA and CDR2 YNFKEQ. CDR3 DNA: TGTGCCAGCAGCCAAGACCAGGGACCTGGGGCCAACGTCCTGACTTTC. Encoded protein: CASSQDQGPGANVLTF.

The chain employs TRBV4-3 and TRBJ2-5, with 9 bases fitting TRBD1. Trimming took 0 bases from V and 5 from J; bases not matched to a gene: 7. CDR3 size: 16 residues. In germline, CDR1 is LGHNA, CDR2 YSLEER. CDR3 DNA sequence: TGCGCCAGCAGCCAAGAGCTACAGGGGGCGGAGGAGACCCAGTACTTC. Its translation is CASSQELQGAEETQYF.

The chain has TRBV25-1 and TRBJ2-7, with D perhaps matching TRBD1 or TRBD2 (5 bases each). The V end lost 8 bases, the J end lost 7 bases, and 21 bases lay between the germline ends. The CDR3 has 14 amino acids. The germline gives CDR1 MGHDK, CDR2 SYGVNS. CDR3 in DNA: TGTGCCAGCTCAGCTTCCTACAGGAGGAGGGAGCAGTACTTC. Translation: CASSASYRRREQYF.

This clonotype was observed a handful of times. The gene calls are TRBV12-3 or TRBV12-4 and TRBJ2-7, with D tentatively TRBD1 (7 bases). This CDR3 has 15 residues. Trimming took off 0 bases at V and 5 bases at J, with 14 bases between the two ends. In nucleotides, the CDR3 is TGTGCCAGCAGTTTAGCGGAGGGGGCGTGGAACGAGCAGTACTTC. It is translated as CASSLAEGAWNEQYF.

This clonotype showed up just a few times. The rearrangement links TRBV6-4 to TRBJ2-2; weak D call: TRBD1 (6 bases). This CDR3 region has 14 residues. V lost 8 bases and J lost 1, with 11 bases in between. Germline V gives CDR1 MRHNA, CDR2 SNTAGT. As DNA, the CDR3 is TGTGCCAGCCAGTTGGGACAGAACACCGGGGAGCTGTTTTTT. It translates to CASQLGQNTGELFF.

This clonotype turned up a few times. This rearrangement joins TRBV25-1 to TRBJ2-1; 7 bases match TRBD2. V trimming: 6 bases; J trimming: 4 bases; junction bases outside the gene matches: 9. The V gene's germline CDR1 is MGHDK and CDR2 SYGVNS. This CDR3 contains 15 residues. CDR3: CASRDSGGRYNEQFF. The CDR3 nucleotides are TGTGCCAGCAGAGACTCTGGCGGGAGATACAATGAGCAGTTCTTC.

The chain uses TRBV5-1 and TRBJ1-5; possibly TRBD1 for D (5 bases). Germline CDR1 and CDR2: SGHRS and YFSETQ. The CDR3 runs 15 residues. The V and J ends lost 0 bases and 5 bases respectively, with 12 bases between them. The CDR3 coding sequence is TGCGCCAGCAGCTTGGGGGGGGACGGGTATCAGCCCCAGCATTTT. Translated, it gives CASSLGGDGYQPQHF.

The chain employs TRBV10-3 and TRBJ2-1; D gene uncertain. Germline CDR1 reads ENHRY; CDR2 reads SYGVKD. This CDR3 spans 15 amino acids. V was cut by 0 bases and J by 13 bases, with 19 bases left in between. CDR3 residues: CAISESFIRVTRQFF. The CDR3 DNA reads TGTGCCATCAGTGAGTCGTTTATTCGGGTGACTCGTCAGTTCTTC.

This chain links TRBV20-1 with TRBJ1-1, with a possible D match to TRBD1 (5 bases). This CDR3 has 15 residues. Trimming removed 1 base at V and 1 base at J, with 13 bases between. Germline V gene sequence: CDR1 DFQATT, CDR2 SNEGSKA (reference sequence). CDR3 amino acids: CSARGAWGENTEAFF. The CDR3 DNA is TGCAGTGCTAGAGGCGCTTGGGGGGAGAACACTGAAGCTTTCTTT.

The rearrangement links TRBV20-1 to TRBJ2-1; D may be TRBD1 or TRBD2 (5 bases each). Germline V gives CDR1 DFQATT, CDR2 SNEGSKA (reference sequence). The CDR3 extends over 13 amino acids. The V and J ends lost 2 bases and 7 bases respectively, with 12 bases between them. The CDR3 DNA reads TGCAGTGCTAGATATAGGGACGTTAATGAGCAGTTCTTC. Translating it yields CSARYRDVNEQFF.

The genes are TRBV12-3 or TRBV12-4 and TRBJ2-1; 9 positions match TRBD2. This CDR3 has 14 amino acids. The ends lost 6 bases at V and 10 bases at J; junction bases unmatched: 10. The CDR3 DNA reads TGTGCCAGCAGCCGCTCTAGCGGGGCGGGGGAGCAGTTCTTC. Residues: CASSRSSGAGEQFF.

This clonotype appeared a single time. J is TRBJ2-7 and V is TRBV20-1; possibly TRBD2 for D (5 bases). Germline loops: CDR1 DFQATT, CDR2 SNEGSKA (reference sequence). CDR3 size: 12 residues. The germline V and J ends were trimmed by 1 base and 7 bases, with 11 bases remaining between them. The CDR3 region is CSARVIGDEQYF. The CDR3 DNA reads as TGCAGTGCTAGAGTCATCGGGGATGAGCAGTACTTC.

This clonotype was observed a single time. In DNA form, the CDR3 reads TGCAGCGCTGAGAATGGTGGCGGGGAGCTGTTTTTT. Its protein product is CSAENGGGELFF. The chain uses TRBV29-1 and TRBJ2-2; D is ambiguous. The CDR3 contains 12 residues. The germline gives CDR1 SQVTM, CDR2 ANQGSEA. Trimming cost V 7 bases and J 7 bases, with 13 bases left between them.

This clonotype was detected a few times. The genes are TRBV4-1 and TRBJ2-2, with 8 nucleotides matching TRBD1. The V gene's germline CDR1 is MGHRA and CDR2 YSYEKL. The CDR3 covers 16 residues. The V gene end was trimmed by 2 bases and the J gene end by 1 base; junction bases not matched to a gene: 3. The CDR3 coding sequence is TGCGCCAGCAGCCAAAGGACAGGGAGGAACACCGGGGAGCTGTTTTTT. Residues: CASSQRTGRNTGELFF.

This CDR3 reads CASSQALSGNEQFF. The CDR3 DNA reads as TGCGCCAGCAGCCAAGCCCTGAGCGGGAATGAGCAGTTCTTC. The rearrangement links TRBV4-3 to TRBJ2-1; TRBD2 might be the D (6 bases). Trimming took 1 base from V and 7 from J, leaving 11 bases between them. Looked up from germline, CDR1 is LGHNA and CDR2 is YSLEER. The CDR3 has 14 residues.

This clonotype was observed at least ten times. The chain uses TRBV5-1 and TRBJ2-7; 8 nucleotides agree with TRBD2. J gave up 2 bases and V 0 bases, and 4 bases lay outside the gene matches. Germline V lookup: CDR1 SGHRS, CDR2 YFSETQ. The CDR3 has 15 amino acids. In nucleotides, the CDR3 is TGCGCCAGCAGCTTGGAGACGGGAGGGCCCTACGAGCAGTACTTC. It translates to CASSLETGGPYEQYF.

The chain uses TRBV6-4 and TRBJ2-1; possibly TRBD1 or TRBD2 for D (7 bases each). V was cut by 5 bases and J by 11 bases, with 16 bases left in between. Germline lookup yields CDR1 MRHNA and CDR2 SNTAGT. The CDR3 length is 13 residues. DNA of the CDR3: TGTGCCAGCAGTCTACGACAGGGAGGGCAGCAGTTCTTC. Translating gives CASSLRQGGQQFF.

The J gene is TRBJ1-1, the V gene TRBV10-3, with no clear D. Germline CDR1 and CDR2: ENHRY and SYGVKD. The CDR3 runs to 16 residues. V lost 0 bases and J lost 9, with 20 bases in between. CDR3 amino acids: CAISESFGRASLKAFF. For the CDR3, the DNA is TGTGCCATCAGTGAGTCCTTTGGCCGGGCCTCCTTGAAAGCTTTCTTT.

This clonotype was counted a few times. Here the CDR3 reads CASNPGTPDPEQYF. The CDR3, as DNA: TGTGCCAGCAACCCCGGGACCCCCGACCCCGAGCAGTACTTC. The rearrangement uses TRBV28 and TRBJ2-7; TRBD1 or TRBD2 may be the D gene (5 bases each). The CDR3 spans 14 residues. V was clipped by 7 bases and J by 6 bases, with 19 bases between them. The germline V gene has CDR1 MDHEN and CDR2 SYDVKM.

A few counts support this clonotype. This chain joins TRBV6-5 and TRBJ2-3, with 12 nucleotides matching TRBD2. The CDR3 runs 17 residues. The germline CDR1 and CDR2 sequences are MNHEY and SVGAGI. The V gene end was trimmed by 4 bases and the J gene end by 2 bases; junction bases not matched to a gene: 7. CDR3 loop: CASSSPRTSGDTDTQYF. The CDR3 DNA reads TGTGCCAGCAGTTCACCCCGGACTAGCGGGGACACAGATACGCAGTATTTT.

V gene TRBV21-1 combines with J gene TRBJ2-7. TRBV21-1 is termed a pseudogene. The CDR3 covers 12 residues. As DNA, the CDR3 is TGTGCCAGCAGCAAAGGGGGTAACGAGCAGTACTTC. Protein: CASSKGGNEQYF.

V is TRBV7-6 and J is TRBJ2-7; no reliable D call. CDR3 length equals 14 residues. Trimming removed 1 base at V and 6 bases at J, with 13 bases between. Germline V gene sequence: CDR1 SGHVS, CDR2 FNYEAQ. CDR3 sequence (DNA): TGTGCCAGCAGCTTAGGCGCCAGGTTCGGCGAGCAGTACTTC. This codes for CASSLGARFGEQYF.

This clonotype was observed at least ten times. V is TRBV10-3 and J is TRBJ2-7; no definite D call. There are 15 residues in the CDR3. Per germline, CDR1 ENHRY and CDR2 SYGVKD. Between the trimmed V and J ends, which lost 3 bases and 0 bases, there was a span of 12 bases. CDR3 amino acids: CAISDVQQGSYEQYF. In nucleotides, the CDR3 is TGTGCCATCAGTGACGTCCAGCAAGGCTCCTACGAGCAGTACTTC.

This clonotype was observed at least ten times. The chain has TRBV6-1 and TRBJ2-7; 14 nucleotides agree with TRBD2. CDR1 and CDR2 from the germline V gene are MNHNS and SASEGT. Germline trimming cut 10 bases from V and 9 bases from J; bases unmatched to any gene: 8. This CDR3 is built from 13 residues. The CDR3 DNA is TGTGCCACCGGGACTAGCGGGAGAAACTGGCAGTACTTC. Encoded protein: CATGTSGRNWQYF.

This clonotype was counted only a few times. The chain links TRBV5-6 to TRBJ1-6; 7 bases align to TRBD1. Germline-derived CDR1 and CDR2 are SGHDT and YYEEEE. V shed 4 bases and J 0 bases; nucleotides not matched to a gene: 7. The CDR3 runs 17 residues. The CDR3 reads CASSGTDTSSYNSPLHF. CDR3 DNA: TGTGCCAGCAGCGGGACAGACACGAGCTCCTATAATTCACCCCTCCACTTT.

The chain employs TRBV24-1 and TRBJ2-7; 7 bases match TRBD2. The CDR3 totals 15 residues. Germline CDR1 is KGHDR and CDR2 is SFDVKD. Losses at the gene ends were 1 base for V and 0 bases for J; bases not matched to a gene: 2. CDR3 bases: TGTGCCACCAGTGATTTCGGCGGGAGCTCCTACGAGCAGTACTTC. Translating gives CATSDFGGSSYEQYF.

The chain combines TRBV6-5 with TRBJ1-5, with 7 positions matching TRBD1. V lost 2 bases, J lost 1 base, and 5 bases stayed unmatched. The CDR3 is made up of 16 amino acids. The germline V gene encodes CDR1 MNHEY and CDR2 SVGAGI. The CDR3 loop reads CASSYGQVVSNQPQHF. The CDR3 coding sequence is TGTGCCAGCAGTTACGGACAGGTGGTGAGCAATCAGCCCCAGCATTTT.